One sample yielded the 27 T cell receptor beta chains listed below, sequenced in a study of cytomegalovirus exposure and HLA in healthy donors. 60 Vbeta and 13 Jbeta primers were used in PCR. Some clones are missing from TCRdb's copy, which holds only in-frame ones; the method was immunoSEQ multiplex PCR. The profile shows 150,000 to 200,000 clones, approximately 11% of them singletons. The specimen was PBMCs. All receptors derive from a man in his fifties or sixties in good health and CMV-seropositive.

CDR3 sequence (DNA): TGTGCCAGCAGTGAATGGCCAGAGACCCAGTACTTC. Protein product: CASSEWPETQYF. The chain links TRBV6-1 to TRBJ2-5; D is ambiguous. The V end lost 2 bases, the J end lost 4 bases, and 5 bases lay between the germline ends. The CDR3 loop spans 12 amino acids. Germline loops: CDR1 MNHNS, CDR2 SASEGT.

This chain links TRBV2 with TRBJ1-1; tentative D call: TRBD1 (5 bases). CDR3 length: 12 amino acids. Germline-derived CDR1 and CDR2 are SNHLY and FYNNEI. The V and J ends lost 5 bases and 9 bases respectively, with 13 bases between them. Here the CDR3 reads CASSPPEGQAFF. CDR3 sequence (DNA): TGTGCCAGCAGTCCCCCGGAGGGACAAGCTTTCTTT. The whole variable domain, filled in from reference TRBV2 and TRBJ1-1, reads EPEVTQTPSHQVTQMGQEVILRCVPISNHLYFYWYRQILGQKVEFLVSFYNNEISEKSEIFDDQFSVERPDGSNFTLKIRSTKLEDSAMYFCASSPPEGQAFFGQGTRLTVV.

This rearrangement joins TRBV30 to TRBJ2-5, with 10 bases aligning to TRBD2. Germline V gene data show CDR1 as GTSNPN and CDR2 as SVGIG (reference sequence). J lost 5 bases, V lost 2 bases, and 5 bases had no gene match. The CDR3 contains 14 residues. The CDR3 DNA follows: TGTGCCTGGAGTCCAACTAGCGGGGTTGAGACCCAGTACTTC. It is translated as CAWSPTSGVETQYF.

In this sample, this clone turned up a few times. The CDR3 here is CATKLGGGLSTDTQYF. In DNA form, the CDR3 reads TGTGCCACAAAGCTGGGCGGGGGATTGAGCACAGATACGCAGTATTTT. V usage is TRBV5-4 and J usage is TRBJ2-3, with 7 bases matching TRBD2. V lost 9 bases to trimming and J lost 0 bases; unmatched junction nucleotides: 13. Per the germline V gene, CDR1 is SGHNT and CDR2 is YYREEE (reference sequence). This CDR3 has 16 residues.

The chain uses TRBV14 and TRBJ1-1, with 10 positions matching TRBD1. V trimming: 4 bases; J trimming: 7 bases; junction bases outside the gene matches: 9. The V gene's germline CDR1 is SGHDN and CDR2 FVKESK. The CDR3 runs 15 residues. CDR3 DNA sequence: TGTGCCAGCAGCCTCGACAGGGGGCGGATCGGTGAAGCTTTCTTT. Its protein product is CASSLDRGRIGEAFF.

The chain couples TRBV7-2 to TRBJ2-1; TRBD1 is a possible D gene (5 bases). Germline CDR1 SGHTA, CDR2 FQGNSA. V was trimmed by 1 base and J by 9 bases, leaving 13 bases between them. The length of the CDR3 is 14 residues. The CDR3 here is CASSLGGSFSEQFF. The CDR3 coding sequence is TGTGCCAGCAGCTTAGGGGGCAGCTTTAGTGAGCAGTTCTTC.

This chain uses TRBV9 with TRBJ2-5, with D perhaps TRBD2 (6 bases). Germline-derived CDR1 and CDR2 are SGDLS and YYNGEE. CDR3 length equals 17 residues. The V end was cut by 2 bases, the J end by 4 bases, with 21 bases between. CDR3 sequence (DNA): TGTGCCAGCAGCGTGGGTCGGACTACCTCCGCCCTAGAGACCCAGTACTTC. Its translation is CASSVGRTTSALETQYF.

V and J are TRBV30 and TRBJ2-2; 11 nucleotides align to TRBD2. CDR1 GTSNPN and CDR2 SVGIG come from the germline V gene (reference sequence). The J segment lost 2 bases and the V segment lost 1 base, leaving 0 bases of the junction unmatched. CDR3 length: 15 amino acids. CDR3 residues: CAWSGLAGNTGELFF. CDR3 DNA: TGTGCCTGGAGTGGACTAGCGGGAAACACCGGGGAGCTGTTTTTT.

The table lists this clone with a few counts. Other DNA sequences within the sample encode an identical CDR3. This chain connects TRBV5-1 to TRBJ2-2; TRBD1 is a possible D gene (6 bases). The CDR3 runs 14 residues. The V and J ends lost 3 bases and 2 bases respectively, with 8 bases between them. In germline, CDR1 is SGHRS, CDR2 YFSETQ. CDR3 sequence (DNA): TGCGCCAGCAGCTCCAGGGGTAACACCGGGGAGCTGTTTTTT. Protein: CASSSRGNTGELFF.

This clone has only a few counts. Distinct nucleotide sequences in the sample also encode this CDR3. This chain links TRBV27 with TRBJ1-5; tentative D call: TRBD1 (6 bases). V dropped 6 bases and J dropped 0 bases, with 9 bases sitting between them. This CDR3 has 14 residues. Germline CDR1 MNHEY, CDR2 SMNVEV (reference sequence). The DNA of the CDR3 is TGTGCCAGCAGGGGACAATATAGCAATCAGCCCCAGCATTTT. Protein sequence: CASRGQYSNQPQHF.

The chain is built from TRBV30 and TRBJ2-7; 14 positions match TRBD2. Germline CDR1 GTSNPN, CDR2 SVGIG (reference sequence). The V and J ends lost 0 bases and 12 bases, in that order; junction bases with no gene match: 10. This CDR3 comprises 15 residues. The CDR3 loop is CAWSVQGLAGVSRYF. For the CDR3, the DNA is TGTGCCTGGAGTGTACAGGGACTAGCGGGGGTTTCGCGGTACTTC.

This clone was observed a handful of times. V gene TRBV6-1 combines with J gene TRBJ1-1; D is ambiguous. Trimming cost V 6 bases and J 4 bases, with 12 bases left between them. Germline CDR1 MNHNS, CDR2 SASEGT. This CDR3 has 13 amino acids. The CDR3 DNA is TGTGCCAGCAGGGTCGGGGTTCTCACTGAAGCTTTCTTT. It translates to CASRVGVLTEAFF.

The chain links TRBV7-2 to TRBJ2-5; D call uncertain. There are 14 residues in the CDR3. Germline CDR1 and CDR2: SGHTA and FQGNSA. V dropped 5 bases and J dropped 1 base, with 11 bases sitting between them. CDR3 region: CASSTRHFQETQYF. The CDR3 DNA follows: TGTGCCAGCAGCACTCGACACTTCCAAGAGACCCAGTACTTC.

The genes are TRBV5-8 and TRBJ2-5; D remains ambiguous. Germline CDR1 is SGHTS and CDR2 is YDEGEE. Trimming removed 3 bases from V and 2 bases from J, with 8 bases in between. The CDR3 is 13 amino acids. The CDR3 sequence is CASSSQPQETQYF. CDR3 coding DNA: TGTGCCAGCAGCTCACAGCCGCAAGAGACCCAGTACTTC.

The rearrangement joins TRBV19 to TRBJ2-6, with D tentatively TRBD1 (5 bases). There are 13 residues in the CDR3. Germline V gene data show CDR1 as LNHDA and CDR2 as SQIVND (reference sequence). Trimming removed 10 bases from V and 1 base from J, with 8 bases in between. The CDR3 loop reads CATRQSGANVLTF. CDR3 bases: TGTGCCACCAGACAGTCTGGGGCCAACGTCCTGACTTTC. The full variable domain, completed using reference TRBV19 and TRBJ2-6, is DGGITQSPKYLFRKEGQNVTLSCEQNLNHDAMYWYRQDPGQGLRLIYYSQIVNDFQKGDIAEGYSVSREKKESFPLTVTSAQKNPTAFYLCATRQSGANVLTFGAGSRLTVL.

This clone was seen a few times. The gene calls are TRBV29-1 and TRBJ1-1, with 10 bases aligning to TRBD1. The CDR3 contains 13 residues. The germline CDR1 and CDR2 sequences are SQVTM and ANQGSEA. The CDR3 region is CRVTGGVNTEAFF. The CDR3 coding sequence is TGCAGGGTGACAGGGGGCGTCAACACTGAAGCTTTCTTT. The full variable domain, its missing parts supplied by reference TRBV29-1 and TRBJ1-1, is SAVISQKPSRDICQRGTSLTIQCQVDSQVTMMFWYRQQPGQSLTLIATANQGSEATYESGFVIDKFPISRPNLTFSTLTVSNMSPEDSSIYLCRVTGGVNTEAFFGQGTRLTVV.

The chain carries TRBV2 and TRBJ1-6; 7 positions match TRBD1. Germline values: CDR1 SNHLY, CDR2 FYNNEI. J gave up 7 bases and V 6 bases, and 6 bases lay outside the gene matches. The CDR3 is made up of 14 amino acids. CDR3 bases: TGTGCCAGCAGAAAAGGGGGCGGCAATTCACCCCTCCACTTT. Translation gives CASRKGGGNSPLHF.

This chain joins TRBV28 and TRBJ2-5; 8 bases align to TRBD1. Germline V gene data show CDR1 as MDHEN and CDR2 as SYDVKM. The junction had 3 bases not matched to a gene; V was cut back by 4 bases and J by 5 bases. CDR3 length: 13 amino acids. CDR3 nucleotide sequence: TGTGCCAGCAGTTGGACAGGGATTGAGACCCAGTACTTC. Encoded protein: CASSWTGIETQYF.

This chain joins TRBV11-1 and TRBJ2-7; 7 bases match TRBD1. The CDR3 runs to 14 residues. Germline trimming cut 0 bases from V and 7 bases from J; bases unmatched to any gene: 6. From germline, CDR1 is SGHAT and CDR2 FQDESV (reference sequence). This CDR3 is CASSLAGQLREQYF. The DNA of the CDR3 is TGTGCCAGCAGCTTAGCGGGACAGCTCAGGGAGCAGTACTTC.

Here the CDR3 reads CASGPRRSGANVLTF. Written as DNA, the CDR3 is TGTGCCAGCGGCCCTCGGCGGTCTGGGGCCAACGTCCTGACTTTC. V and J are TRBV27 and TRBJ2-6; D ambiguous. V shed 8 bases and J shed 1 base, with 12 bases lying between them. Germline V gives CDR1 MNHEY, CDR2 SMNVEV (reference sequence). CDR3 size: 15 residues.

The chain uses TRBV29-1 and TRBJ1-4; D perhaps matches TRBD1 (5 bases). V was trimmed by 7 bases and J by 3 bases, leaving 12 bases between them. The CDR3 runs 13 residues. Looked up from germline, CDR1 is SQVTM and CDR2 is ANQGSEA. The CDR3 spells CSATGGSNEKLFF. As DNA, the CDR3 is TGCAGCGCCACGGGGGGGTCTAATGAAAAACTGTTTTTT.

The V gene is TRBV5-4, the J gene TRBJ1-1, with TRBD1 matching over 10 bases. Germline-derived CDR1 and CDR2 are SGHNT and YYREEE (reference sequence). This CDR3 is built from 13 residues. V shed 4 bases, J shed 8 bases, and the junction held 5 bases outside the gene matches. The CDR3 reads CASSTRQGAEAFF. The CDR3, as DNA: TGTGCCAGCAGCACCAGACAGGGGGCAGAAGCTTTCTTT.

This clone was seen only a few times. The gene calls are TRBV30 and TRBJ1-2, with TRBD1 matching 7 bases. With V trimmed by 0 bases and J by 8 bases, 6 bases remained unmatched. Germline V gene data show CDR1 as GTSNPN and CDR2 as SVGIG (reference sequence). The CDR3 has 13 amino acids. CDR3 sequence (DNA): TGTGCCTGGAGTGTAAGACAGGGAGGAGGCTACACCTTC. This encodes CAWSVRQGGGYTF.

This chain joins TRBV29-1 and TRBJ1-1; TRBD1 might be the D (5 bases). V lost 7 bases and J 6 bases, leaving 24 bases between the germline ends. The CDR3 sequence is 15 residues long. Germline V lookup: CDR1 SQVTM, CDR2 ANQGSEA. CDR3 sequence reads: CSEAHLDKGIPEAFF. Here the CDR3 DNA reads TGCAGCGAAGCCCATTTGGACAAGGGAATCCCTGAAGCTTTCTTT.

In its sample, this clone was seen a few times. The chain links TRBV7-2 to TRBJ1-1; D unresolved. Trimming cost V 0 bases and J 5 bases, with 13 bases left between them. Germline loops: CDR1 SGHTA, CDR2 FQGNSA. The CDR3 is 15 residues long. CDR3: CASSLARLAGTEAFF. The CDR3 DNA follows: TGTGCCAGCAGCTTAGCCAGACTGGCGGGGACTGAAGCTTTCTTT.

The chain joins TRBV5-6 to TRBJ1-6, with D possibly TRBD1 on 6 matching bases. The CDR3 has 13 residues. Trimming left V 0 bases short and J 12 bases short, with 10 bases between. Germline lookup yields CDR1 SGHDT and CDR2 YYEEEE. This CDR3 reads CASSLGDIRPLHF. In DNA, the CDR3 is TGTGCCAGCAGCTTGGGGGACATTCGACCCCTCCACTTT.

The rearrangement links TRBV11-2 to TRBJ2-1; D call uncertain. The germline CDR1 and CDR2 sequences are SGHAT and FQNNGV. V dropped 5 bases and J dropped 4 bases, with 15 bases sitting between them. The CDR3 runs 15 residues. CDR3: CASSLGLSGYNEQFF. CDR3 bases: TGTGCCAGCAGCCTCGGCCTTTCGGGTTACAATGAGCAGTTCTTC. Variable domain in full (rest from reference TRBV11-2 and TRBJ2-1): EAGVAQSPRYKIIEKRQSVAFWCNPISGHATLYWYQQILGQGPKLLIQFQNNGVVDDSQLPKDRFSAERLKGVDSTLKIQPAKLEDSAVYLCASSLGLSGYNEQFFGPGTRLTVL.